Below are 30 T cell receptor beta chains sequenced from a single sample in a study of cytomegalovirus exposure and HLA in healthy donors. The PCR ran on 60 Vbeta and 13 Jbeta primers. TCRdb keeps only in-frame clones here, not all; method: immunoSEQ multiplex PCR. This sample's table reports tens of thousands of clones. Sequenced input: PBMCs. Every receptor here comes from a woman in her thirties or forties in good health and CMV-seronegative.

The rearrangement joins TRBV30 to TRBJ2-1; 8 bases are a match to TRBD2. The V and J ends lost 3 bases and 4 bases, in that order; junction bases with no gene match: 8. Looked up from germline, CDR1 is GTSNPN and CDR2 is SVGIG (reference sequence). This CDR3 spans 15 amino acids. The CDR3: CAWSPAGGPYNEQFF. CDR3 nucleotide sequence: TGTGCCTGGAGCCCGGCGGGGGGCCCGTACAATGAGCAGTTCTTC.

Points on this clone: The conserved phenylalanine or tryptophan normally closing the CDR3 is absent here, so this likely arose from a read error. No DNA is shown, since the ends of the CDR3 on it are uncertain; the CDR3 is the one TCRdb lists. J is TRBJ2-7 and V is TRBV9; the table's D call TRBD2 went unverified against the DNA. CDR1 and CDR2 from the germline V gene are SGDLS and YYNGEE. The CDR3 length is 9 residues, termini included. The CDR3 loop is CASSGPGLI.

The J gene is TRBJ2-1, the V gene TRBV7-9, with TRBD2 identical over 11 bases. The CDR3 covers 16 residues. The germline gives CDR1 SEHNR, CDR2 FQNEAQ (reference sequence). V shed 5 bases and J 4 bases; nucleotides not matched to a gene: 7. CDR3 nucleotides: TGTGCCAGCAGCGCCGGGACTAGCGGACCTTACAATGAGCAGTTCTTC. It translates to CASSAGTSGPYNEQFF.

Here the CDR3 reads CASSLMTGTFEKLFF. The CDR3 DNA reads as TGTGCCAGCAGCTTAATGACAGGGACTTTTGAAAAACTGTTTTTT. This chain joins TRBV7-9 and TRBJ1-4, with 7 nucleotides matching TRBD1. V lost 2 bases, J lost 7 bases, and 7 bases stayed unmatched. The CDR3 consists of 15 residues. Germline V gene lookup returns CDR1 SEHNR and CDR2 FQNEAQ (reference sequence). Drawing the rest from reference TRBV7-9 and TRBJ1-4, the complete variable domain is DTGVSQNPRHKITKRGQNVTFRCDPISEHNRLYWYRQTLGQGPEFLTYFQNEAQLEKSRLLSDRFSAERPKGSFSTLEIQRTEQGDSAMYLCASSLMTGTFEKLFFGSGTQLSVL.

CDR3 coding DNA: TGTGCCAGCAGCTTCCGGACAGGGGGAAATCAGCCCCAGCATTTT. Its translation: CASSFRTGGNQPQHF. This sequence joins TRBV7-2 and TRBJ1-5; TRBD1 aligns across 10 bases. This CDR3 has 15 residues. Per germline, CDR1 SGHTA and CDR2 FQGNSA. V shed 3 bases and J 4 bases; nucleotides not matched to a gene: 3.

The chain joins TRBV11-2 to TRBJ2-5; D is possibly TRBD2 (5 bases). This CDR3 contains 14 residues. Germline loops: CDR1 SGHAT, CDR2 FQNNGV. V lost 2 bases to trimming and J lost 4 bases, with 11 bases between them. CDR3 amino acids: CASSLSTRGETQYF. CDR3 DNA sequence: TGTGCCAGCAGCTTATCGACCCGGGGAGAGACCCAGTACTTC.

The chain carries TRBV5-1 and TRBJ2-1, with TRBD2 matching 9 bases. With V trimmed by 6 bases and J by 4 bases, 11 bases remained unmatched. The CDR3 is 16 residues long. In germline, CDR1 is SGHRS, CDR2 YFSETQ. As DNA, the CDR3 is TGCGCCAGCAATGGGGCCGCTAGCGGGGCGTACAATGAGCAGTTCTTC. It specifies CASNGAASGAYNEQFF.

The chain has TRBV6-6 and TRBJ1-1; D perhaps matches TRBD1 (6 bases). Trimming left V 6 bases short and J 1 base short, with 12 bases between. The CDR3 has 14 amino acids. CDR1 is MNHNY and CDR2 is SVGAGI in the germline V gene (reference sequence). CDR3 in amino acids: CASSHNRANTEAFF. The DNA for the CDR3 is TGTGCCAGCAGCCACAACAGGGCGAACACTGAAGCTTTCTTT.

The chain recombines TRBV6-1 with TRBJ2-1, with D uncertain. The CDR3 loop spans 14 amino acids. Per the germline V gene, CDR1 is MNHNS and CDR2 is SASEGT. The V end lost 2 bases, the J end lost 2 bases, and 7 bases lay between the germline ends. The CDR3 DNA reads TGTGCCAGCAGTGAACAGGATACCTACAATGAGCAGTTCTTC. Protein sequence: CASSEQDTYNEQFF.

CDR3 nucleotides: TGTGCCAGTAGTACGGGACAGGGGGCGCGACAGTACTTC. Its translation is CASSTGQGARQYF. J is TRBJ2-7 and V is TRBV6-6; TRBD1 matches at 12 bases. The CDR3 spans 13 residues. Losses at the gene ends were 9 bases for V and 10 bases for J; bases not matched to a gene: 10. Germline V CDR1 and CDR2: MNHNY, SVGAGI (reference sequence).

The V call is TRBV28, the J call TRBJ1-5; weak D call: TRBD1 (5 bases). Trimming shortened V by 3 bases and J by 4 bases, and 10 bases separated the two germline ends. The CDR3 length is 14 residues. From germline, CDR1 is MDHEN and CDR2 SYDVKM. CDR3 in amino acids: CASSFAQENQPQHF. CDR3 DNA sequence: TGTGCCAGCAGTTTCGCACAGGAAAATCAGCCCCAGCATTTT.

CDR3 amino acids: CASSTGQGQPQHF. The CDR3 region has the DNA TGTGCCAGCAGTACTGGACAGGGACAGCCCCAGCATTTT. V gene TRBV6-6 combines with J gene TRBJ1-5; 8 nucleotides align to TRBD1. The J segment lost 7 bases and the V segment lost 5 bases, leaving 4 bases of the junction unmatched. The CDR3 covers 13 residues. Germline values: CDR1 MNHNY, CDR2 SVGAGI (reference sequence).

The chain recombines TRBV7-9 with TRBJ2-5; 7 bases agree with TRBD1. This CDR3 has 15 residues. Trimming removed 5 bases from V and 5 bases from J; junction bases left unmatched: 11. Germline CDR1 and CDR2: SEHNR and FQNEAQ (reference sequence). The CDR3 is CASSDPRGSGETQYF. Here the CDR3 DNA reads TGTGCCAGCAGCGATCCCAGGGGGTCAGGGGAGACCCAGTACTTC. The entire variable domain, with the rest obtained from reference TRBV7-9 and TRBJ2-5, is as follows: DTGVSQNPRHKITKRGQNVTFRCDPISEHNRLYWYRQTLGQGPEFLTYFQNEAQLEKSRLLSDRFSAERPKGSFSTLEIQRTEQGDSAMYLCASSDPRGSGETQYFGPGTRLLVL.

The CDR3 DNA reads as TGTGCCATCAGTGAGCCGGGCGGGTATAATTTAGAGGGCTACACCTTC. This translates into CAISEPGGYNLEGYTF. The V gene is TRBV10-3, the J gene TRBJ1-2; no firm D call. Per the germline V gene, CDR1 is ENHRY and CDR2 is SYGVKD. This CDR3 comprises 16 residues. Between the trimmed V and J ends, which lost 2 bases and 8 bases, there was a span of 21 bases.

The genes are TRBV19 and TRBJ1-6, with 7 bases matching TRBD1. Germline-derived CDR1 and CDR2 are LNHDA and SQIVND (reference sequence). The CDR3 extends over 17 amino acids. V dropped 5 bases and J dropped 0; count of bases not matched to a gene: 7. CDR3 nucleotides: TGTGCCAGTAGTCCACCACAGGGGAGCTCCTATAATTCACCCCTCCACTTT. This sequence encodes CASSPPQGSSYNSPLHF.

The chain is built from TRBV7-9 and TRBJ1-6, with D possibly matching TRBD1 (6 bases). The V gene lost 5 bases and the J gene lost 10 bases, with 6 bases spanning the gap. Looked up from germline, CDR1 is SEHNR and CDR2 is FQNEAQ (reference sequence). The CDR3 extends over 11 amino acids. The CDR3 here is CASSQGSPLHF. CDR3 sequence (DNA): TGTGCCAGCAGCCAGGGGTCACCCCTCCACTTT.

The V gene is TRBV2, the J gene TRBJ2-1, with 8 bases aligning to TRBD2. With V trimmed by 5 bases and J by 10 bases, 13 bases remained unmatched. The length of the CDR3 is 15 residues. CDR1 and CDR2 (germline): SNHLY, FYNNEI. The CDR3 sequence: CASSPHRGGHEEQFF. Here the CDR3 DNA reads TGTGCCAGCAGTCCCCACCGGGGGGGCCATGAGGAGCAGTTCTTC.

The gene calls are TRBV7-2 and TRBJ1-4; D perhaps matches TRBD1 (6 bases). The CDR3 covers 16 residues. V was trimmed by 2 bases and J by 3 bases, leaving 13 bases between them. Germline V gives CDR1 SGHTA, CDR2 FQGNSA. The CDR3 protein is CASSLYRDSANEKLFF. In DNA form, the CDR3 reads TGTGCCAGCAGCTTATACAGGGATTCGGCTAATGAAAAACTGTTTTTT.

The V gene is TRBV7-9, the J gene TRBJ2-7, with D possibly TRBD1 on 6 matching bases. The V gene's germline CDR1 is SEHNR and CDR2 FQNEAQ (reference sequence). The CDR3 covers 16 residues. Trimming stripped 4 bases from V and 5 bases from J, with 21 bases between. The CDR3 DNA reads TGTGCCAGCAGCTGGCTCCTCGGGACAAAAGACCACGAGCAGTACTTC. Residues: CASSWLLGTKDHEQYF.

The CDR3 loop reads CASSGAGDRGTDTQYF. In nucleotides, the CDR3 is TGCGCCAGCAGCGGCGCCGGCGACAGGGGGACAGATACGCAGTATTTT. The chain combines TRBV5-1 with TRBJ2-3; 9 bases match TRBD1. This CDR3 spans 16 amino acids. The V segment lost 4 bases and the J segment 3 bases; nucleotides outside the gene matches: 9. The germline V gene encodes CDR1 SGHRS and CDR2 YFSETQ.

This sequence joins TRBV5-4 and TRBJ2-3; no clear D gene. Trimming cost V 0 bases and J 4 bases, with 9 bases left between them. The CDR3 is 14 amino acids. Germline assignment: CDR1 SGHNT and CDR2 YYREEE (reference sequence). The CDR3 DNA sequence: TGTGCCAGCAGCTTGGGACTGGCGGCAGATACGCAGTATTTT. Translation gives CASSLGLAADTQYF.

The chain uses TRBV30 and TRBJ1-2, with TRBD1 as a possible D gene (6 bases). V lost 1 base and J lost 9, with 9 bases in between. Germline V CDR1 and CDR2: GTSNPN, SVGIG (reference sequence). The CDR3 loop spans 11 amino acids. In nucleotides, the CDR3 is TGTGCCTGGAGTGCGACAGGCAGCTACACCTTC. Translating gives CAWSATGSYTF.

The chain employs TRBV28 and TRBJ2-5, with TRBD2 matching over 8 bases. Germline V CDR1 and CDR2: MDHEN, SYDVKM. J gave up 5 bases and V 5 bases, and 7 bases lay outside the gene matches. The CDR3 sequence is 14 residues long. CDR3 sequence reads: CASSGGLGRETQYF. The DNA of the CDR3 is TGTGCCAGCAGTGGGGGACTAGGCCGGGAGACCCAGTACTTC.

The chain carries TRBV10-3 and TRBJ2-5; the D gene is possibly TRBD1 (5 bases). V shed 0 bases and J shed 4 bases, with 12 bases lying between them. This CDR3 comprises 15 residues. From germline, CDR1 is ENHRY and CDR2 SYGVKD. CDR3 nucleotide sequence: TGTGCCATCAGTGAGTCCGGCAGGGATGGAGAGACCCAGTACTTC. The encoded protein is CAISESGRDGETQYF.

V usage is TRBV13 and J usage is TRBJ1-3, with TRBD1 as a possible D gene (5 bases). CDR3 length: 17 amino acids. V lost 5 bases and J 0 bases, leaving 17 bases between the germline ends. In germline, CDR1 is PRHDT, CDR2 FYEKMQ (reference sequence). The CDR3 sequence: CASSLDPGIFSGNTIYF. For the CDR3, the DNA is TGTGCCAGCAGCCTCGACCCAGGGATCTTCTCTGGAAACACCATATATTTT.

The V call is TRBV30, the J call TRBJ1-1; a weak D match, TRBD1 (5 bases). The V gene's germline CDR1 is GTSNPN and CDR2 SVGIG (reference sequence). CDR3 size: 16 residues. The germline V and J ends were trimmed by 2 bases and 3 bases, with 19 bases remaining between them. The DNA for the CDR3 is TGTGCCTGGAGTTCTCTAAAGGGGCCCGGAGACACTGAAGCTTTCTTT. Amino acids: CAWSSLKGPGDTEAFF.

J is TRBJ2-7 and V is TRBV7-2, with TRBD2 matching 11 bases. V dropped 5 bases and J dropped 0; count of bases not matched to a gene: 0. The CDR3 covers 14 residues. Germline V gene sequence: CDR1 SGHTA, CDR2 FQGNSA. The CDR3 nucleotides read TGTGCCAGCAGCACTAGCGGGAGCTCCTACGAGCAGTACTTC. As protein: CASSTSGSSYEQYF.

The V gene is TRBV5-1, the J gene TRBJ2-5, with 8 bases matching TRBD1. Germline V CDR1 and CDR2: SGHRS, YFSETQ. V lost 4 bases to trimming and J lost 4 bases; unmatched junction nucleotides: 6. There are 14 residues in the CDR3. CDR3 residues: CASSLLGQGETQYF. As DNA, the CDR3 is TGCGCCAGCAGCCTCCTTGGACAGGGAGAGACCCAGTACTTC.

This chain connects TRBV7-2 to TRBJ1-2; 7 bases are a match to TRBD1. Unmatched junction bases numbered 7, after V lost 2 bases and J lost 7 bases. Per germline, CDR1 SGHTA and CDR2 FQGNSA. The CDR3 runs to 14 residues. CDR3 sequence reads: CASSLNRGALGYTF. Here the CDR3 DNA reads TGTGCCAGCAGCTTAAACAGGGGCGCCCTTGGCTACACCTTC.

This chain links TRBV5-6 with TRBJ1-2, with a possible D match to TRBD1 (6 bases). The CDR3 is 13 amino acids. Germline loops: CDR1 SGHDT, CDR2 YYEEEE. Trimming cost V 2 bases and J 9 bases, with 14 bases left between them. The CDR3 protein is CASSFPDRRSYTF. As DNA, the CDR3 is TGTGCCAGCAGCTTCCCCGACAGGCGGAGCTACACCTTC.